Listed here are 19 T cell receptor beta chains from one sample, sequenced in a study of OX40 agonist ivuxolimab in advanced cancers. Only in-frame clones appear in the TCRdb table, and some are missing; sequencing was by immunoSEQ multiplex PCR. This sample has about 91,000 clones, with around 84% found just once. The source was CD4+ or CD8+ T cells sorted from blood, collected in a trial of the OX40 agonist ivuxolimab. The origin of the receptors is an adult with an advanced solid tumor such as melanoma, head and neck, liver or kidney cancer.

This chain connects TRBV30 to TRBJ2-4, with 12 bases that match TRBD1. V shed 0 bases and J 6 bases; nucleotides not matched to a gene: 3. CDR1 is GTSNPN and CDR2 is SVGIG in the germline V gene (reference sequence). The CDR3 spans 15 residues. Written as DNA, the CDR3 is TGTGCCTGGAGTGTGGGGACAGGGGGCATAAACATTCAGTACTTC. Amino acids: CAWSVGTGGINIQYF. The variable domain in full, completed from reference TRBV30 and TRBJ2-4, reads SQTIHQWPATLVQPVGSPLSLECTVEGTSNPNLYWYRQAAGRGLQLLFYSVGIGQISSEVPQNLSASRPQDRQFILSSKKLLLSDSGFYLCAWSVGTGGINIQYFGAGTRLSVL.

The chain is built from TRBV4-3 and TRBJ2-1; 8 nucleotides match TRBD2. Germline values: CDR1 LGHNA, CDR2 YSLEER. The CDR3 sequence is 14 residues long. Trimming at V came to 0 bases and at J to 10 bases, leaving 5 bases not matched to a gene. The CDR3 region is CASSQDRSGGEQFF. Here the CDR3 DNA reads TGCGCCAGCAGCCAAGATCGGAGCGGGGGAGAGCAGTTCTTC.

The rearrangement uses TRBV5-4 and TRBJ1-1; D remains unclear. CDR3 length equals 16 residues. Trimming shortened V by 4 bases and J by 1 base, and 17 bases separated the two germline ends. Germline V gene data show CDR1 as SGHNT and CDR2 as YYREEE (reference sequence). CDR3 nucleotides: TGTGCCAGCAGCCGCGCCCAGGCTTTCCAGAACACTGAAGCTTTCTTT. This gives the protein CASSRAQAFQNTEAFF. Complete variable domain (other parts from reference TRBV5-4 and TRBJ1-1): ETGVTQSPTHLIKTRGQQVTLRCSSQSGHNTVSWYQQALGQGPQFIFQYYREEENGRGNFPPRFSGLQFPNYSSELNVNALELDDSALYLCASSRAQAFQNTEAFFGQGTRLTVV.

As regards this clone: The sample holds other DNA sequences that translate to the same CDR3. This sequence joins TRBV6-1 and TRBJ1-2, with D possibly matching TRBD1 (5 bases). The V gene lost 1 base and the J gene lost 5 bases, with 5 bases spanning the gap. From germline, CDR1 is MNHNS and CDR2 SASEGT. The CDR3 covers 12 residues. The CDR3 DNA is TGTGCCAGCAGTGAAGGGGGGTATGGCTACACCTTC. It encodes CASSEGGYGYTF.

This chain connects TRBV6-5 to TRBJ2-1; 12 bases are shared with TRBD2. The CDR3 is 15 residues long. V shed 4 bases and J 5 bases; nucleotides not matched to a gene: 3. The V gene's germline CDR1 is MNHEY and CDR2 SVGAGI. The CDR3 DNA is TGTGCCAGCAGTTCACTAGCGGGGGGCCACAATGAGCAGTTCTTC. Translation: CASSSLAGGHNEQFF.

The chain joins TRBV11-2 to TRBJ1-1; D is unresolved. CDR1 is SGHAT, CDR2 FQNNGV, per germline. CDR3 length: 13 amino acids. V gave up 4 bases and J gave up 8 bases, with 14 bases separating them. The CDR3 DNA sequence: TGTGCCAGCAGCTCCTTCAGCCTTGGGGAAGCTTTCTTT. Encoded protein: CASSSFSLGEAFF.

V is TRBV27 and J is TRBJ2-3; TRBD2 matches 7 bases. The CDR3 consists of 15 residues. With V trimmed by 3 bases and J by 1 base, 4 bases remained unmatched. The germline V gene has CDR1 MNHEY and CDR2 SMNVEV (reference sequence). The CDR3 nucleotides are TGTGCCAGCAGTTTCTATCTAGCGGGCACAGATACGCAGTATTTT. Translating it yields CASSFYLAGTDTQYF.

This clone has a handful of counts. V and J are TRBV19 and TRBJ1-1; the D is unclear. The length of the CDR3 is 15 residues. The germline CDR1 and CDR2 sequences are LNHDA and SQIVND (reference sequence). V lost 5 bases and J 3 bases, leaving 16 bases between the germline ends. The CDR3 sequence is CASSGEFGIDTEAFF. The DNA of the CDR3 is TGTGCCAGTAGTGGCGAGTTTGGAATCGACACTGAAGCTTTCTTT.

The chain couples TRBV5-1 to TRBJ1-2; 11 positions agree with TRBD1. V was pared by 7 bases and J by 7 bases, with 6 bases of the junction left unmatched. The CDR3 covers 13 residues. In germline, CDR1 is SGHRS, CDR2 YFSETQ. The CDR3 sequence: CASGRGTGGGYTF. The CDR3 DNA reads as TGCGCCAGCGGACGGGGGACAGGGGGTGGCTACACCTTC.

J is TRBJ1-2 and V is TRBV20-1; TRBD1 is a possible D gene (6 bases). Germline lookup yields CDR1 DFQATT and CDR2 SNEGSKA (reference sequence). This CDR3 is 11 amino acids long. V was trimmed by 6 bases and J by 8 bases, leaving 13 bases between them. The CDR3 loop is CSAPGAYGYTF. CDR3 sequence (DNA): TGCAGTGCCCCAGGGGCTTACGGCTACACCTTC.

V is TRBV6-5 and J is TRBJ2-2, with TRBD1 matching over 8 bases. With 6 bases clipped from V and 10 bases from J, the junction kept 4 bases outside the gene matches. The CDR3 is 12 residues long. The germline V gene has CDR1 MNHEY and CDR2 SVGAGI. For the CDR3, the DNA is TGTGCCAGCAGCAGGACAGGGTTGGAGCTGTTTTTT. Amino acid sequence: CASSRTGLELFF.

CDR3 residues: CASSPQTVPPLHF. As DNA, the CDR3 is TGTGCCAGCAGTCCTCAGACAGTACCACCCCTCCACTTT. The chain uses TRBV28 and TRBJ1-6; weak D call: TRBD1 (5 bases). V dropped 5 bases and J dropped 11 bases, with 13 bases sitting between them. Germline V gene data show CDR1 as MDHEN and CDR2 as SYDVKM. The CDR3 length is 13 residues.

V and J are TRBV18 and TRBJ1-2, with no clear D. V lost 4 bases to trimming and J lost 6 bases, with 9 bases between them. CDR3 length: 12 residues. Germline V gene lookup returns CDR1 KGHSH and CDR2 LQKENI. CDR3: CASSRDTDGYTF. The CDR3 region has the DNA TGTGCCAGCTCACGAGACACTGATGGCTACACCTTC.

A few counts support this clone. The chain has TRBV10-3 and TRBJ1-2; D uncertain. The V end lost 3 bases, the J end lost 5 bases, and 7 bases lay between the germline ends. Germline values: CDR1 ENHRY, CDR2 SYGVKD. The CDR3 is 12 residues long. The CDR3 region has the DNA TGTGCCATCAGTGATGCACCGTATGGCTACACCTTC. Translation gives CAISDAPYGYTF.

In this sample, this clone turned up a few times. The rearrangement joins TRBV28 to TRBJ1-2; 7 nucleotides line up with TRBD1. Looked up from germline, CDR1 is MDHEN and CDR2 is SYDVKM. The CDR3 consists of 17 residues. V lost 3 bases to trimming and J lost 6 bases; unmatched junction nucleotides: 16. The CDR3 sequence: CASSLGVYRGGLDGYTF. The CDR3 DNA follows: TGTGCCAGCAGTTTGGGGGTATACAGGGGAGGCTTGGATGGCTACACCTTC.

This sequence joins TRBV7-9 and TRBJ1-1, with unresolved D. Trimming shortened V by 5 bases and J by 4 bases, and 8 bases separated the two germline ends. In germline, CDR1 is SEHNR, CDR2 FQNEAQ (reference sequence). This CDR3 contains 12 residues. The CDR3 DNA follows: TGTGCCAGCAGCCCCAGGACCACTGAAGCTTTCTTT. Residues: CASSPRTTEAFF.

The chain uses TRBV9 and TRBJ2-5; perhaps TRBD2 as D (7 bases). CDR1 is SGDLS and CDR2 is YYNGEE in the germline V gene. The CDR3 is 15 residues long. The ends were cut back, 1 base at V and 4 bases at J, with 14 bases in the middle. CDR3 residues: CASSVREGGGETQYF. DNA of the CDR3: TGTGCCAGCAGCGTAAGGGAGGGGGGTGGAGAGACCCAGTACTTC.

The V call is TRBV12-5, the J call TRBJ2-7, with a weak D call TRBD1 (6 bases). The germline V gene has CDR1 LGHNT and CDR2 FRNRAP. V dropped 9 bases and J dropped 4 bases, with 19 bases sitting between them. The CDR3 loop spans 14 amino acids. The CDR3 region is CASTRGSTFYEQYF. In DNA, the CDR3 is TGTGCTAGCACGAGGGGGAGCACGTTTTACGAGCAGTACTTC. Based on the CDR3 plus reference TRBV12-5 and TRBJ2-7, the full variable domain is DARVTQTPRHKVTEMGQEVTMRCQPILGHNTVFWYRQTMMQGLELLAYFRNRAPLDDSGMPKDRFSAEMPDATLATLKIQPSEPRDSAVYFCASTRGSTFYEQYFGPGTRLTVT.

V gene TRBV19 combines with J gene TRBJ1-1; the D is unclear. Germline-derived CDR1 and CDR2 are LNHDA and SQIVND (reference sequence). V lost 4 bases to trimming and J lost 5 bases, with 14 bases between them. The CDR3 is made up of 14 amino acids. This CDR3 reads CASSSVGFWTEAFF. In DNA, the CDR3 is TGTGCCAGTAGTAGCGTTGGGTTTTGGACTGAAGCTTTCTTT.